The subject of this entry is one T cell receptor beta chain. The target antigen is unknown. CDR1 is ENHRY and CDR2 is SYGVKD in the germline V gene. The CDR3 loop spans 18 amino acids. With 6 bases clipped from V and 4 bases from J, the junction kept 13 bases outside the gene matches. Replicate sorted-subset PCRs were loaded with approximately 190 ng DNA, tens of thousands of T cell genomes. Method: immunoSEQ multiplex PCR; TCRdb's copy keeps in-frame clones and lacks some. Found here are some 1.5 million clones, around 98% of them singletons; the top ten hold about 0.45%. These data belong to a study of shared clonotypes between healthy human individuals. About the study: Every donor yielded three CD4 naive, three CD4 memory, two CD8 naive and one CD8 memory plate.

Study results and limitations: Clonotypes shared by all four donors outscored non-shared clonotypes in generation probability.

Study donors comprised healthy, HIV-negative adults devoid of recent acute infection or vaccination. The chain is built from TRBV10-3 and TRBJ1-3; 12 bases line up with TRBD1. Sequencing was done on a sample of naive CD4+ T cells sorted from blood. Subset of the sample: CD45RA+ positively selected. This TCR was sampled from a young man in good health. The CDR3 loop reads CAISKSGTGGDLGNTIYF. CDR3 coding DNA: TGTGCCATCAGCAAATCCGGGACAGGGGGCGATCTGGGAAACACCATATATTTT.